This passage covers 12 T cell receptor beta chains from one sample sequenced in a study of T cell responses to AZD1222 COVID-19 vaccine. TCRdb's table, derived via immunoSEQ multiplex PCR, lists solely in-frame clones and lacks some. Here the sample spans around 130,000 clones, approximately 91% being singletons. The input for sequencing was peripheral blood, taken 28 days after the second AZD1222 dose. The receptors shown here come from an adult who received the AZD1222 COVID-19 vaccine.

The V gene is TRBV13, the J gene TRBJ1-4; D is unresolved. Germline V gives CDR1 PRHDT, CDR2 FYEKMQ (reference sequence). Trimming took 6 bases from V and 2 from J, leaving 10 bases between them. This CDR3 is built from 14 residues. The CDR3 nucleotides are TGTGCCAGCAGAGCCGGGAACACTAATGAAAAACTGTTTTTT. Its protein product is CASRAGNTNEKLFF.

The chain links TRBV4-3 to TRBJ1-6, with TRBD1 as a possible D gene (5 bases). Trimming shortened V by 0 bases and J by 0 bases, and 9 bases separated the two germline ends. This CDR3 contains 17 residues. Germline V gene data show CDR1 as LGHNA and CDR2 as YSLEER. The chain's CDR3 is CASSQDGGHSYNSPLHF. CDR3 DNA sequence: TGCGCCAGCAGCCAAGACGGGGGTCACTCCTATAATTCACCCCTCCACTTT.

The chain joins TRBV19 to TRBJ1-2; D is uncertain. This CDR3 comprises 13 residues. Per the germline V gene, CDR1 is LNHDA and CDR2 is SQIVND (reference sequence). Trimming took off 5 bases at V and 8 bases at J, with 15 bases between the two ends. This CDR3 is CASSPEPRGGYTF. The CDR3 coding sequence is TGTGCCAGTAGTCCAGAACCCCGGGGAGGCTACACCTTC.

The chain carries TRBV7-2 and TRBJ1-6, with D perhaps TRBD1 (5 bases). Germline V CDR1 and CDR2: SGHTA, FQGNSA. Trimming removed 8 bases from V and 5 bases from J, with 10 bases in between. This CDR3 is built from 13 residues. In nucleotides, the CDR3 is TGTGCCAGCGGCCGGGACCATAATTCACCCCTCCACTTT. This encodes CASGRDHNSPLHF.

The CDR3 bases are TGTGCCTGGAGTGTACGCAGGCACACTGAAGCTTTCTTT. This translates into CAWSVRRHTEAFF. The V call is TRBV30, the J call TRBJ1-1, with D unresolved. The CDR3 covers 13 residues. CDR1 and CDR2 from the germline V gene are GTSNPN and SVGIG (reference sequence). The V gene lost 0 bases and the J gene lost 3 bases, with 8 bases spanning the gap.

This rearrangement joins TRBV15 to TRBJ2-5, with a weak D call TRBD2 (6 bases). The V end was cut by 0 bases, the J end by 4 bases, with 12 bases between. The CDR3 runs 15 residues. CDR1 is LNHNV and CDR2 is YYDKDF in the germline V gene (reference sequence). The CDR3 DNA is TGTGCCACCAGCAGAGATACTTGGAGGGGAGAGACCCAGTACTTC. This translates into CATSRDTWRGETQYF.

The chain joins TRBV3-1 (or the pseudogene TRBV3-2) to TRBJ1-4, with TRBD1 matching over 7 bases. The junction had 8 bases not matched to a gene; V was cut back by 2 bases and J by 5 bases. CDR1 LGHDT and CDR2 YNNKEL come from the germline V gene (reference sequence). CDR3 length: 16 amino acids. DNA of the CDR3: TGTGCCAGCAGCCAAACTCAAGGGGGCCTCAATGAAAAACTGTTTTTT. This sequence encodes CASSQTQGGLNEKLFF.

The chain is built from TRBV6-5 and TRBJ1-2, with a possible D match to TRBD1 (6 bases). The ends were cut back, 5 bases at V and 6 bases at J, with 16 bases in the middle. Germline V gene data show CDR1 as MNHEY and CDR2 as SVGAGI. CDR3 length: 14 residues. The CDR3 sequence is CASSQTTGLNGYTF. CDR3 DNA: TGTGCCAGCAGTCAAACGACAGGATTGAATGGCTACACCTTC.

The V call is TRBV7-2, the J call TRBJ1-1, with D possibly matching TRBD1 (6 bases). Germline assignment: CDR1 SGHTA and CDR2 FQGNSA. Trimming removed 5 bases from V and 3 bases from J, with 10 bases in between. This CDR3 comprises 13 residues. CDR3 in DNA: TGTGCCAGCAGCCTTAACAGGGACACTGAAGCTTTCTTT. Translating gives CASSLNRDTEAFF.

The V gene is TRBV11-3, the J gene TRBJ2-3, with D perhaps assigned TRBD1 or TRBD2 (5 bases each). Germline values: CDR1 SGHNT, CDR2 YENEEA. Trimming took 4 bases from V and 5 from J, leaving 13 bases between them. The CDR3 sequence is 14 residues long. CDR3: CASSSGRLVDTQYF. The CDR3 DNA is TGTGCCAGCAGCTCGGGACGGCTTGTAGATACGCAGTATTTT.

V is TRBV28 and J is TRBJ2-7, with a tentative D call TRBD1 (7 bases). The V gene lost 2 bases and the J gene lost 4 bases, with 15 bases spanning the gap. Germline-derived CDR1 and CDR2 are MDHEN and SYDVKM. This CDR3 spans 15 amino acids. Here the CDR3 reads CASSLRGAGGYEQYF. DNA of the CDR3: TGTGCCAGCAGTTTAAGGGGGGCAGGGGGTTACGAGCAGTACTTC.

J is TRBJ2-7 and V is TRBV24-1; D remains unclear. The CDR3 contains 13 residues. Germline CDR1 is KGHDR and CDR2 is SFDVKD. V dropped 4 bases and J dropped 4 bases, with 10 bases sitting between them. The CDR3 loop is CATSDTDGYEQYF. The CDR3 DNA reads TGTGCCACCAGTGACACGGACGGATACGAGCAGTACTTC.